One sample yielded the 9 T cell receptor beta chains listed below, sequenced in a study of blood T cell repertoires in COVID-19 (dated by TCRdb to 2020 to 2022). To prepare the library, the immunoSEQ multiplex PCR assay was applied. Not all clones reach the TCRdb copy of this immuneACCESS table, which keeps in-frame sequences only. Checked studies attribute under half of the gap to unresolved V genes and leave the rest unexplained. The sample table holds 170,000 or so clones, of which roughly four fifths were seen once. The ten most abundant clones make up under 10% of the sample. The specimen was peripheral blood. Receptors were obtained from an older woman with COVID-19, enrolled during active disease.

V and J are TRBV2 and TRBJ2-1; TRBD2 matches at 8 bases. Germline V gene data show CDR1 as SNHLY and CDR2 as FYNNEI. Germline trimming cut 5 bases from V and 9 bases from J; bases unmatched to any gene: 15. The CDR3 runs 16 residues. This chain's CDR3 is CASSILAGSGPAEQFF. DNA for the CDR3: TGTGCCAGCAGTATTTTAGCGGGGTCCGGGCCGGCTGAGCAGTTCTTC.

The chain uses TRBV4-1 and TRBJ2-7; 7 bases map to TRBD1. This CDR3 has 15 amino acids. Trimming removed 6 bases from V and 0 bases from J; junction bases left unmatched: 8. Per the germline V gene, CDR1 is MGHRA and CDR2 is YSYEKL. The CDR3 nucleotides are TGCGCCAGCAGGCTAAGACAGGGATCCTCCTACGAGCAGTACTTC. It is translated as CASRLRQGSSYEQYF.

This chain uses TRBV18 with TRBJ1-6; D is unclear. Germline values: CDR1 KGHSH, CDR2 LQKENI. The CDR3 length is 16 residues. Between the trimmed V and J ends, which lost 4 bases and 7 bases, there was a span of 17 bases. CDR3 DNA: TGTGCCAGCTCACTAACTGATCCTCCCCCGAATTCACCCCTCCACTTT. Encoded protein: CASSLTDPPPNSPLHF.

The chain has TRBV2 and TRBJ2-5; TRBD1 aligns across 10 bases. CDR3 size: 16 residues. After removal of 6 bases from V and 5 bases from J, the junction contained 12 bases not matched to a gene. Germline CDR1 reads SNHLY; CDR2 reads FYNNEI. In nucleotides, the CDR3 is TGTGCCAGCAGAGTCGGTCGGGGACAGGGGAGCGAGACCCAGTACTTC. This codes for CASRVGRGQGSETQYF.

V and J are TRBV7-3 and TRBJ2-1, with 11 bases identical to TRBD2. J was trimmed by 10 bases and V by 2 bases; bases with no gene match: 10. CDR1 SGHTA and CDR2 FQGTGA come from the germline V gene. The CDR3 spans 16 residues. CDR3 in amino acids: CASSLLGLAGGQEQFF. CDR3 nucleotides: TGTGCCAGCAGCTTACTTGGGTTAGCGGGAGGGCAAGAGCAGTTCTTC.

Only one count was recorded for this clone. The chain uses TRBV28 and TRBJ1-5; the D is unclear. This CDR3 is 14 amino acids long. The ends were cut back, 7 bases at V and 0 bases at J, with 10 bases in the middle. Germline CDR1 MDHEN, CDR2 SYDVKM. For the CDR3, the DNA is TGTGCCAGCATCAGGTCCCCTAGCAATCAGCCCCAGCATTTT. Its translation: CASIRSPSNQPQHF.

The chain couples TRBV2 to TRBJ2-1; D perhaps matches TRBD1 (5 bases). CDR3 length equals 11 residues. The V gene's germline CDR1 is SNHLY and CDR2 FYNNEI. V was cut by 7 bases and J by 7 bases, with 8 bases left in between. The CDR3 region has the DNA TGTGCCAGCACCTCAGGGAATGAGCAGTTCTTC. Protein: CASTSGNEQFF.

This chain links TRBV5-1 with TRBJ1-3; D unclear. Germline CDR1 SGHRS, CDR2 YFSETQ. The length of the CDR3 is 16 residues. The V and J ends lost 0 bases and 0 bases respectively, with 10 bases between them. CDR3 protein: CASSLGLPSSGNTIYF. Here the CDR3 DNA reads TGCGCCAGCAGCTTGGGTCTACCTTCCTCTGGAAACACCATATATTTT.

The V and J genes are TRBV27 and TRBJ2-1; 7 bases fit TRBD1. V trimming: 6 bases; J trimming: 6 bases; junction bases outside the gene matches: 11. This CDR3 is 15 amino acids long. In germline, CDR1 is MNHEY, CDR2 SMNVEV (reference sequence). This chain's CDR3 is CASRPGTVGGNEQFF. DNA for the CDR3: TGTGCCAGCAGGCCCGGGACAGTGGGTGGCAATGAGCAGTTCTTC.